The rows below give T cell receptor beta chains drawn from one sample of a study of cytomegalovirus exposure and HLA in healthy donors. TCRdb keeps only in-frame clones here, not all; method: immunoSEQ multiplex PCR. The sample has roughly 130,000 clones; more than 60% are singletons. The sequenced sample was PBMCs. The receptors derive from a woman between 40 and 50 years old in good health and CMV-seropositive. Each CDR3 is given with its conserved first and last residue. A D gene is named only where the DNA matches it firmly. Size is omitted from some rows. Given values are once, few, many or a class for expanded clones.

>-|-|TRBV7-9|17|TRBJ1-4
CASSLQGRGGSNEKLFF
TGTGCCAGCAGCTTACAAGGCAGGGGAGGGTCGAATGAAAAACTGTTTTTT
>-|-|TRBV27|14|TRBJ2-7
CASSFTPSSYEQYF
TGTGCCAGCAGTTTTACACCATCATCCTACGAGCAGTACTTC
>-|TRBD2|TRBV5-6|18|TRBJ2-1
CASSFRFGGGGSYNEQFF
TGTGCCAGCAGCTTTAGGTTTGGGGGGGGAGGGTCCTACAATGAGCAGTTCTTC
>-|-|TRBV9|16|TRBJ1-2
CASSVTRHSPGYGYTF
TGTGCCAGCAGCGTAACACGACACTCCCCTGGCTATGGCTACACCTTC
>-|TRBD2|TRBV4-1|18|TRBJ2-5
CASSQSGTSRTGQETQYF
TGCGCCAGCAGCCAGTCCGGGACTAGCAGGACGGGGCAGGAGACCCAGTACTTC
>-|TRBD1|TRBV27|17|TRBJ1-1
CASTPKQGARMNTEAFF
TGTGCCAGCACGCCTAAACAGGGGGCGCGGATGAACACTGAAGCTTTCTTT
>-|-|TRBV2|13|TRBJ2-5
CASRRDGGETQYF
TGTGCCAGCAGGAGAGACGGAGGGGAGACCCAGTACTTC
>-|-|TRBV4-1|16|TRBJ1-2
CASSQDGGGTSYGYTF
TGCGCCAGCAGCCAAGATGGGGGGGGCACTTCCTATGGCTACACCTTC
>-|-|TRBV28|16|TRBJ1-2
CASSFSGGRMLGGYTF
TGTGCCAGCAGTTTCAGTGGCGGGCGAATGCTGGGGGGCTACACCTTC
>-|-|TRBV9|14|TRBJ2-2
CASSQTGQSGELFF
TGTGCCAGCAGCCAGACAGGACAGTCCGGGGAGCTGTTTTTT
>-|-|TRBV9|16|TRBJ2-1
CASSALATSSYNEQFF
TGTGCCAGCAGCGCCCTAGCCACGAGCTCCTACAATGAGCAGTTCTTC
>-|-|TRBV4-3|15|TRBJ2-1
CASSPLGGANNEQFF
TGCGCCAGCAGCCCCCTAGGGGGGGCCAACAATGAGCAGTTCTTC
>-|-|TRBV4-2|16|TRBJ1-1
CASSQDLGDLNTEAFF
TGTGCCAGCAGCCAAGATTTGGGAGATTTGAACACTGAAGCTTTCTTT
>-|-|TRBV5-1|16|TRBJ1-2
CASSLDRRSPNYGYTF
TGCGCCAGCAGCTTGGACAGGCGGTCACCCAACTATGGCTACACCTTC
>-|TRBD2|TRBV11-1|17|TRBJ2-1
CASSSRLAGTSYNEQFF
TGTGCCAGCAGCTCTAGACTAGCGGGGACTTCCTACAATGAGCAGTTCTTC
>few|-|TRBV7-2|15|TRBJ1-1
CASSRGIGTPSEAFF
TGTGCCAGCAGCCGGGGGATAGGGACCCCTTCTGAAGCTTTCTTT
>medium-sized|-|TRBV15|13|TRBJ1-5
CATSRADGSPQHF
TGTGCCACCAGCAGAGCCGACGGGTCCCCCCAGCATTTT
>few|TRBD1|TRBV4-3|15|TRBJ1-2
CASSQDPTGGGGYTF
TGCGCCAGCAGCCAAGATCCTACAGGGGGAGGTGGCTACACCTTC
>few|-|TRBV7-5|15|TRBJ2-7
CVRSLAQDSSYEQYF
TGTGTCAGAAGCTTAGCGCAAGACAGCTCCTACGAGCAGTACTTC
>-|TRBD1|TRBV5-8|14|TRBJ1-1
CASSFRTGSSEAFF
TGTGCCAGCAGCTTCAGGACAGGGTCGTCTGAAGCTTTCTTT
>-|-|TRBV6-4|13|TRBJ1-5
CASSPQAGQPQHF
TGTGCCAGCAGCCCACAGGCGGGGCAGCCCCAGCATTTT
>-|TRBD2|TRBV11-1|17|TRBJ2-2
CASSLVAGGANTGELFF
TGTGCCAGCAGCTTAGTTGCGGGGGGCGCGAACACCGGGGAGCTGTTTTTT
>-|TRBD2|TRBV7-2|14|TRBJ2-1
CASSLDYAGRGRFF
TGTGCCAGCAGCTTAGACTACGCCGGGAGGGGCCGGTTCTTC
>-|-|TRBV4-2|16|TRBJ2-5
CASSRWDGGVQETQYF
TGTGCCAGCAGCCGATGGGACGGAGGGGTCCAAGAGACCCAGTACTTC
>-|-|TRBV10-3|15|TRBJ2-4
CAISEGGTRKNIQYF
TGTGCCATCAGTGAAGGGGGAACCCGCAAAAACATTCAGTACTTC
>-|-|TRBV18|15|TRBJ2-7
CASSPSRLPSYEQYF
TGTGCCAGCTCACCAAGCAGGCTACCCTCCTACGAGCAGTACTTC
>-|-|TRBV4-2|16|TRBJ2-6
CASSQDSDSGANVLTF
TGTGCCAGCAGCCAAGATAGTGACTCTGGGGCCAACGTCCTGACTTTC
>few|TRBD1|TRBV27|17|TRBJ1-5
CASSKYQGAGGVQPQHF
TGTGCCAGCAGTAAGTACCAGGGGGCCGGAGGGGTTCAGCCCCAGCATTTT
>-|-|TRBV6-5|13|TRBJ1-1
CASSYQTGPEAFF
TGTGCCAGCAGTTACCAAACAGGGCCTGAAGCTTTCTTT
>-|TRBD2|TRBV7-3|18|TRBJ2-2
CASSLFGLAGGNTGELFF
TGTGCCAGCAGCTTATTCGGCCTAGCGGGGGGGAACACCGGGGAGCTGTTTTTT
>-|TRBD1|TRBV6-5|14|TRBJ1-2
CASRSTGGVGGYTF
TGTGCCAGCAGGAGTACAGGGGGGGTAGGGGGCTACACCTTC
>-|-|TRBV4-2|16|TRBJ1-5
CASSLAGGYSNQPQHF
TGTGCCAGCAGCTTGGCGGGTGGGTATAGCAATCAGCCCCAGCATTTT
>-|-|TRBV5-6|12|TRBJ2-3
CASSPLRDTQYF
TGTGCCAGCAGCCCGTTGCGGGATACGCAGTATTTT
>-|-|TRBV9|16|TRBJ1-3
CASSVGMSGSGNTIYF
TGTGCCAGCAGCGTAGGAATGTCGGGCTCTGGAAACACCATATATTTT
>-|-|TRBV6-6|15|TRBJ1-1
CASSYKAGEYTEAFF
TGTGCCAGCAGTTACAAGGCAGGGGAGTACACTGAAGCTTTCTTT
>-|TRBD1|TRBV18|15|TRBJ1-2
CASSLTADRGRGYTF
TGTGCCAGCTCACTCACCGCAGACAGGGGGAGGGGCTACACCTTC
>-|-|TRBV4-3|14|TRBJ1-5
CASSQEYSNQPQHF
TGCGCCAGCAGCCAAGAGTATAGCAATCAGCCCCAGCATTTT
>-|TRBD2|TRBV7-2|17|TRBJ2-1
CASSKNSGGAFGHEQFF
TGTGCCAGCAGCAAGAATAGCGGGGGGGCATTCGGCCATGAGCAGTTCTTC
>-|TRBD1|TRBV5-6|11|TRBJ1-2
CASSRTGFYTF
TGTGCCAGCAGCCGGACAGGGTTCTACACCTTC
>-|-|TRBV9|14|TRBJ2-7
CASSPEVPGVEQYF
TGTGCCAGCAGCCCAGAGGTCCCTGGAGTAGAGCAGTACTTC
>-|-|TRBV19|13|TRBJ2-5
CASSIPPRETQYF
TGTGCCAGTAGTATCCCCCCGAGGGAGACCCAGTACTTC
>-|-|TRBV7-9|12|TRBJ2-7
CASSLDDGQKRF
TGTGCCAGCAGCCTTGATGACGGACAAAAGAGGTTC